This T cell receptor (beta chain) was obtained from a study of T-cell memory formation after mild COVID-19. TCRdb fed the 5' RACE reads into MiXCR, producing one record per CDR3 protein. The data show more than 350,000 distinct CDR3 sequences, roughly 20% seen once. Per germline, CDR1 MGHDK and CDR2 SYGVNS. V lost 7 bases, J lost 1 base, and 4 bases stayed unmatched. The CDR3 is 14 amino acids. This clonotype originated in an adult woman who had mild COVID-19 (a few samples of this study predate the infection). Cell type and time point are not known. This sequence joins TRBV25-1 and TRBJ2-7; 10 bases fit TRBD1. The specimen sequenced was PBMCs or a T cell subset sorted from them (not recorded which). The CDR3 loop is CASTGTGDSYEQYF. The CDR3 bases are TGTGCCAGCACCGGGACAGGGGATTCCTACGAGCAGTACTTC.